The source of this T cell receptor (beta chain) is a study of tumor-infiltrating lymphocytes in localized non-small cell lung cancer. Points from the study as a whole: Different pieces of the same tissue went to different assays, confounding technical variation with intratumor heterogeneity. Immunotypes IM1 and IM2 had similar TCR-derived T-cell fractions.

CDR1 is MNHNY, CDR2 SVGAGI, per germline (reference sequence). The CDR3 runs to 15 residues. The ends lost 10 bases at V and 4 bases at J; junction bases unmatched: 14. In this sample, this clone turned up a few times. Its antigen is undetermined. Profiled with immunoSEQ multiplex PCR; TCRdb holds only in-frame clones, not every one. This sample yields approximately 3,200 clones, of which over 50% are seen a single time; 17% belongs to the top ten. The specimen sequenced was uninvolved lung tissue not adjacent to the tumor. The receptor comes from a human donor with non-small cell lung cancer. The chain carries TRBV6-6 and TRBJ2-5; 8 bases line up with TRBD1. CDR3 region: CATNTGQGLVETQYF. CDR3 bases: TGTGCCACCAACACCGGACAGGGTTTGGTAGAGACCCAGTACTTC.